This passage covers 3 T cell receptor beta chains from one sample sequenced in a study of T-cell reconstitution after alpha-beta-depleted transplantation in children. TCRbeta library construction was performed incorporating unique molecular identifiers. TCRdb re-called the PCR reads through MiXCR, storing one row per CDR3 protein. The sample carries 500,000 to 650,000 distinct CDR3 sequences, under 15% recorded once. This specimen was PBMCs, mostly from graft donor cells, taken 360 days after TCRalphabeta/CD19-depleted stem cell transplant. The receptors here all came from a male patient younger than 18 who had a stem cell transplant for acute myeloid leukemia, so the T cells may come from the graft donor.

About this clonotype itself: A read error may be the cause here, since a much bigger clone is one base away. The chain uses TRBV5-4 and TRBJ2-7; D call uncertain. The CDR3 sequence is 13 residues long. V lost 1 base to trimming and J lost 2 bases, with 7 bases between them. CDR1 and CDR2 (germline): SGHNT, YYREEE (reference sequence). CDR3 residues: CASSLNSPYEQYF. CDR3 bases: TGTGCCAGCAGCTTGAACAGTCCCTACGAGCAGTACTTC. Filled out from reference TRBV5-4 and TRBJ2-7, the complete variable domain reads ETGVTQSPTHLIKTRGQQVTLRCSSQSGHNTVSWYQQALGQGPQFIFQYYREEENGRGNFPPRFSGLQFPNYSSELNVNALELDDSALYLCASSLNSPYEQYFGPGTRLTVT.

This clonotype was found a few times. CDR3 nucleotides: TGTGCCTGGAGTTGGGGACAGCATAACGACAATGAGCAGTTCTTC. It is translated as CAWSWGQHNDNEQFF. This rearrangement joins TRBV30 to TRBJ2-1, with TRBD1 matching over 7 bases. From germline, CDR1 is GTSNPN and CDR2 SVGIG (reference sequence). The junction had 9 bases not matched to a gene; V was cut back by 2 bases and J by 5 bases. The CDR3 loop spans 15 amino acids.

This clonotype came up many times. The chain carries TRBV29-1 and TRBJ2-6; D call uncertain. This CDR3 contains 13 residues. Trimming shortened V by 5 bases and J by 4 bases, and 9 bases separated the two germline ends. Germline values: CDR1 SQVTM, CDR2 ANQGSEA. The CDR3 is CSVLGSGANVLTF. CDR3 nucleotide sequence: TGCAGCGTTCTTGGGTCCGGGGCCAACGTCCTGACTTTC.